This section outlines one T cell receptor beta chain sequence together with its context. The V gene end was trimmed by 4 bases and the J gene end by 10 bases; junction bases not matched to a gene: 1. The CDR3 loop spans 11 amino acids. CDR1 is DFQATT, CDR2 SNEGSKA, per germline (reference sequence). The record originates from a study of cytomegalovirus exposure and HLA in healthy donors. As for the study in general: The approximately 120 validation repertoires were reported in a later analysis to have been generated on the same platform as the 666 first-cohort repertoires.

This table comes from immunoSEQ multiplex PCR, and its TCRdb copy is limited to in-frame clones, with some not included. The sample carries some 140,000 clones, about 86% recorded once. Sequenced material: PBMCs. The chain has TRBV20-1 and TRBJ2-1; 10 bases map to TRBD2. The TCR originated in a human donor in good health. The CDR3 protein is CSAIAGGEQFF. The DNA of the CDR3 is TGCAGTGCTATAGCGGGAGGCGAGCAGTTCTTC.